What follows are 20 T cell receptor beta chains derived from one specimen sequenced in a study of blood T cell repertoires in COVID-19. TCRdb keeps only in-frame clones here, not all; method: immunoSEQ multiplex PCR. This sample has over 200,000 clones; roughly 84% occur once, and the top ten carry under 2.5%. Sequencing input: peripheral blood. The receptors come from a middle-aged man with active or convalescent COVID-19.

The J gene is TRBJ1-5, the V gene TRBV28, with D perhaps TRBD1 (5 bases). Trimming took off 3 bases at V and 6 bases at J, with 12 bases between the two ends. The CDR3 length is 14 residues. Per the germline V gene, CDR1 is MDHEN and CDR2 is SYDVKM. CDR3 nucleotides: TGTGCCAGCAGTTTCAGGGTAGACGGTCAGCCCCAGCATTTT. The encoded protein is CASSFRVDGQPQHF.

The chain employs TRBV11-2 and TRBJ1-6; D may be TRBD1 (5 bases). Per germline, CDR1 SGHAT and CDR2 FQNNGV. CDR3 length equals 19 residues. Trimming left V 3 bases short and J 0 bases short, with 18 bases between. The CDR3 sequence is CASSLRTRGLSSYNSPLHF. CDR3 sequence (DNA): TGTGCCAGCAGCTTGAGAACGCGGGGACTCAGCTCCTATAATTCACCCCTCCACTTT.

The sample holds one count of this clone. This chain connects TRBV7-9 to TRBJ1-2; D gene ambiguous. The ends were cut back, 1 base at V and 4 bases at J, with 10 bases in the middle. Per germline, CDR1 SEHNR and CDR2 FQNEAQ (reference sequence). This CDR3 is 14 amino acids long. CDR3 coding DNA: TGTGCCAGCAGCTTAGATAACCAGGTCTATGGCTACACCTTC. Protein: CASSLDNQVYGYTF.

The chain's CDR3 is CASRLRGGNTIYF. The CDR3 DNA reads as TGTGCCAGCAGGCTTAGGGGGGGAAACACCATATATTTT. The V gene is TRBV12-3 or TRBV12-4, the J gene TRBJ1-3, with D possibly being TRBD1 (6 bases). V lost 6 bases to trimming and J lost 4 bases, with 10 bases between them. This CDR3 has 13 amino acids.

To note about this clone: Other DNA sequences from this sample encode an identical CDR3 as well. The gene calls are TRBV19 and TRBJ1-1, with D possibly TRBD1 on 5 matching bases. CDR1 is LNHDA, CDR2 SQIVND, per germline (reference sequence). V lost 6 bases and J lost 4, with 9 bases in between. The CDR3 covers 12 residues. CDR3 sequence: CASSWGGTEAFF. CDR3 DNA: TGTGCCAGTAGCTGGGGGGGCACTGAAGCTTTCTTT.

This clone was recorded a few times. V is TRBV28 and J is TRBJ1-6, with D possibly TRBD1 on 5 matching bases. The CDR3 runs to 14 residues. Deletions cut 6 bases from V and 3 bases from J, with 9 bases between. CDR1 and CDR2 (germline): MDHEN, SYDVKM. CDR3 sequence (DNA): TGTGCCAGCAGGCCGACAGTCTATAATTCACCCCTCCACTTT. Protein: CASRPTVYNSPLHF.

The rearrangement links TRBV5-1 to TRBJ1-2; 9 nucleotides align to TRBD1. V shed 2 bases, J shed 4 bases, and the junction held 9 bases outside the gene matches. This CDR3 has 16 amino acids. The germline CDR1 and CDR2 sequences are SGHRS and YFSETQ. CDR3 in DNA: TGCGCCAGCAGCTTCAACGACAGGGGGGTCGGCTATGGCTACACCTTC. Translated, it gives CASSFNDRGVGYGYTF. The whole variable domain, filled in from reference TRBV5-1 and TRBJ1-2, reads KAGVTQTPRYLIKTRGQQVTLSCSPISGHRSVSWYQQTPGQGLQFLFEYFSETQRNKGNFPGRFSGRQFSNSRSEMNVSTLELGDSALYLCASSFNDRGVGYGYTFGSGTRLTVV.

The V call is TRBV29-1, the J call TRBJ2-2; 7 positions match TRBD1. CDR1 is SQVTM, CDR2 ANQGSEA, per germline. The junction had 7 bases not matched to a gene; V was cut back by 6 bases and J by 3 bases. The CDR3 consists of 14 residues. CDR3 in amino acids: CSVRQGKYTGELFF. CDR3 bases: TGCAGCGTCAGACAGGGCAAATACACCGGGGAGCTGTTTTTT.

The chain links TRBV3-1 (or the pseudogene TRBV3-2) to TRBJ2-5; D perhaps matches TRBD1 (6 bases). Germline assignment: CDR1 LGHDT and CDR2 YNNKEL (reference sequence). The V gene lost 3 bases and the J gene lost 4 bases, with 15 bases spanning the gap. The CDR3 is made up of 15 amino acids. The CDR3 sequence is CASSQDYRVGETQYF. The CDR3 bases are TGTGCCAGCAGCCAGGATTACAGGGTTGGAGAGACCCAGTACTTC.

This clone came up once. The V and J genes are TRBV5-1 and TRBJ2-7; 8 positions agree with TRBD1. The trim removed 7 bases at V and 5 bases at J, leaving 2 bases unmatched. The CDR3 spans 11 residues. Germline values: CDR1 SGHRS, CDR2 YFSETQ. The CDR3 protein is CASLTGDEQYF. CDR3 in DNA: TGCGCCAGCCTGACAGGGGACGAGCAGTACTTC.

This chain uses TRBV27 with TRBJ1-1; D uncertain. The CDR3 covers 12 residues. V lost 7 bases and J 5 bases, leaving 11 bases between the germline ends. In germline, CDR1 is MNHEY, CDR2 SMNVEV (reference sequence). CDR3 in DNA: TGTGCCAGCAACAAGGGAGGGACTGAAGCTTTCTTT. Its protein product is CASNKGGTEAFF.

CDR3 nucleotide sequence: TGTGCCAGCAGTTACGAGCGGGGGGGAACCGGGGAGCTGTTTTTT. This sequence encodes CASSYERGGTGELFF. V is TRBV28 and J is TRBJ2-2, with TRBD2 matching over 10 bases. The V and J ends lost 4 bases and 5 bases, in that order; junction bases with no gene match: 4. This CDR3 has 15 residues. In germline, CDR1 is MDHEN, CDR2 SYDVKM.

The chain uses TRBV7-9 and TRBJ1-5; 7 bases align to TRBD1. Unmatched junction bases numbered 2, after V lost 1 base and J lost 5 bases. This CDR3 comprises 14 residues. CDR1 is SEHNR, CDR2 FQNEAQ, per germline (reference sequence). CDR3 bases: TGTGCCAGCAGCTTAGGGACAGGCCATCAGCCCCAGCATTTT. Amino acid sequence: CASSLGTGHQPQHF.

The chain couples TRBV29-1 to TRBJ1-2, with D unclear. Germline CDR1 reads SQVTM; CDR2 reads ANQGSEA. This CDR3 contains 12 residues. The V gene lost 6 bases and the J gene lost 7 bases, with 15 bases spanning the gap. The CDR3 loop reads CSVPEAVCGYTF. The CDR3 bases are TGCAGCGTACCGGAGGCGGTTTGTGGCTACACCTTC.

The chain combines TRBV28 with TRBJ1-2, with 7 bases that match TRBD1. The CDR3 totals 15 residues. Germline V gene sequence: CDR1 MDHEN, CDR2 SYDVKM. V shed 5 bases, J shed 8 bases, and the junction held 14 bases outside the gene matches. CDR3 DNA sequence: TGTGCCAGCAGTCCTCGCCAGCCTCGGACAGGCGGCTACACCTTC. Its protein product is CASSPRQPRTGGYTF.

CDR3 DNA sequence: TGTGCCAGCAGCCAAAGGACAGGGCGTATCACTGAAGCTTTCTTT. This translates into CASSQRTGRITEAFF. The chain has TRBV3-1 (or the pseudogene TRBV3-2) and TRBJ1-1, with 8 bases aligning to TRBD1. The CDR3 runs 15 residues. Germline assignment: CDR1 LGHDT and CDR2 YNNKEL (reference sequence). After removal of 2 bases from V and 4 bases from J, the junction contained 6 bases not matched to a gene.

The chain couples TRBV5-4 to TRBJ2-7; maybe TRBD2 (6 bases). This CDR3 region has 15 residues. The germline CDR1 and CDR2 sequences are SGHNT and YYREEE (reference sequence). V lost 1 base, J lost 0 bases, and 11 bases lay in between. The CDR3 reads CASSLPGRTSYEQYF. CDR3 in DNA: TGTGCCAGCAGCTTGCCGGGGAGGACCTCCTACGAGCAGTACTTC.

V is TRBV28 and J is TRBJ2-2; no reliable D call. With 2 bases removed from V and 6 bases from J, the gap between germline ends came to 7 bases. Germline V lookup: CDR1 MDHEN, CDR2 SYDVKM. The CDR3 covers 13 residues. CDR3: CASSLPVSGELFF. The CDR3 nucleotides read TGTGCCAGCAGTTTACCGGTTTCCGGGGAGCTGTTTTTT.

The chain carries TRBV6-6 and TRBJ2-1, with TRBD2 identical over 12 bases. CDR1 is MNHNY, CDR2 SVGAGI, per germline (reference sequence). V shed 7 bases, J shed 9 bases, and the junction held 7 bases outside the gene matches. The CDR3 extends over 14 amino acids. CDR3 nucleotide sequence: TGTGCCAGCACCACTAGCGGGGGGCACCTTGAGCAGTTCTTC. This gives the protein CASTTSGGHLEQFF.

This rearrangement joins TRBV19 to TRBJ2-7; TRBD1 agrees at 9 bases. Trimming took 2 bases from V and 0 from J; bases not matched to a gene: 2. Germline V lookup: CDR1 LNHDA, CDR2 SQIVND (reference sequence). The CDR3 loop spans 15 amino acids. This CDR3 is CASSIRTGASYEQYF. The CDR3, as DNA: TGTGCCAGTAGTATAAGGACAGGGGCCTCCTACGAGCAGTACTTC.